Listed below are T cell receptor beta chains from one sample, sequenced in a study of human T cells and chemical hapten exposure. TCRdb reanalysed the RACE reads using MiXCR and keeps one entry per CDR3 protein. The table has under 60,000 distinct CDR3 sequences, 8% to 13% seen once. The sequences come from whole blood, collected in connection with sensitization to the hapten diphenylcyclopropenone (DPC). Source of these receptors: a woman aged 40-49 years with alopecia areata. Some clones in this sample may be carry-over from other donors' samples. Each CDR3 is given with its conserved first and last residue. The D gene is left open where the match is weak. Where a row states a size, it is once, few, many or the class of an expanded clone; other rows omit it.

size: many
V: TRBV12-3/TRBV12-4
J: TRBJ1-4
D: NA
DNA: TGTGCCAGCAGTTTAGAGGGACATTACAATGAAAAACTGTTTTTT
CDR3: CASSLEGHYNEKLFF

size: NA
V: TRBV29-1
J: TRBJ2-5
D: NA
DNA: TGCAGCGTTGAATTGGGGGATGAGACCCAGTACTTC
CDR3: CSVELGDETQYF

size: few
V: TRBV7-8
J: TRBJ2-1
D: TRBD2
DNA: TGTGCCAGCAGCTCAGGACTAGCGGGATTCAATGAGCAGTTCTTC
CDR3: CASSSGLAGFNEQFF

size: many
V: TRBV5-1
J: TRBJ2-3
D: TRBD2
DNA: TGCGCCAGCAGCTTGGAGGGCGGGAGCGGCGCAGATACGCAGTATTTT
CDR3: CASSLEGGSGADTQYF

size: few
V: TRBV18
J: TRBJ1-2
D: NA
DNA: TGTGCCAGCTCACCACAGGGGGTTTCTTCTAACTATGGCTACACCTTC
CDR3: CASSPQGVSSNYGYTF

size: NA
V: TRBV6-6
J: TRBJ2-5
D: TRBD2
DNA: TGTGCCAGCAGTTACTCGACTAGCGGGAAACTAGAGACCCAGTACTTC
CDR3: CASSYSTSGKLETQYF

size: many
V: TRBV2
J: TRBJ2-1
D: NA
DNA: TGTGCCAGCGGACTCGAGCAGTACAATGAGCAGTTCTTC
CDR3: CASGLEQYNEQFF

size: NA
V: TRBV14
J: TRBJ1-3
D: TRBD1
DNA: TGTGCCAGCAGCCGAGACAGGGGGCTAAGTGGAAACACCATATATTTT
CDR3: CASSRDRGLSGNTIYF

size: NA
V: TRBV28
J: TRBJ1-1
D: TRBD1
DNA: TGTGCCAGCGGTACAGGGGGGGACACTGAAGCTTTCTTT
CDR3: CASGTGGDTEAFF

size: many
V: TRBV27
J: TRBJ2-5
D: NA
DNA: TGTGCCAGCAGTCCCCTTGGGAAGGCGGTTGAGACCCAGTACTTC
CDR3: CASSPLGKAVETQYF

size: NA
V: TRBV7-3
J: TRBJ2-1
D: TRBD2
DNA: TGTGCCAGCAGCCCAGGACTAGCAGGAAATGAGCAGTTCTTC
CDR3: CASSPGLAGNEQFF

size: few
V: TRBV11-3
J: TRBJ2-3
D: NA
DNA: TGTGCCAGCAGCTTTGGGAGCACCGTCAGGGATACGCAGTATTTT
CDR3: CASSFGSTVRDTQYF

size: few
V: TRBV6-1
J: TRBJ2-5
D: TRBD1
DNA: TGTGCCAGCAGTCCCCACCTCGGGACAGGGATGGAGACCCAGTACTTC
CDR3: CASSPHLGTGMETQYF

size: NA
V: TRBV12-3/TRBV12-4
J: TRBJ1-2
D: NA
DNA: TGTGCCAGCAGTTTGGGGGATGGCTACACCTTC
CDR3: CASSLGDGYTF

size: NA
V: TRBV7-3
J: TRBJ2-5
D: NA
DNA: TGTGCCAGCAGCTTAACGGCAGTTCCGGACGTAGAGACCCAGTACTTC
CDR3: CASSLTAVPDVETQYF

size: NA
V: TRBV3-1
J: TRBJ1-5
D: NA
DNA: TGTGCCAGCAGCCACGGGAGATTTCAGCCCCAGCATTTT
CDR3: CASSHGRFQPQHF

size: many
V: TRBV20-1
J: TRBJ1-6
D: TRBD1
DNA: TGCAGTGCTAGAGAACAGGGGCTCTATAATTCACCCCTCCACTTT
CDR3: CSAREQGLYNSPLHF

size: many
V: TRBV29-1
J: TRBJ2-7
D: NA
DNA: TGCAGCGTTGTTGGCGGGTCCTACGAGCAGTACTTC
CDR3: CSVVGGSYEQYF

size: NA
V: TRBV19
J: TRBJ1-2
D: TRBD1
DNA: TGTGCCAGTAGTATAGCCCGACAGGGGGTAGGCTACACCTTC
CDR3: CASSIARQGVGYTF

size: many
V: TRBV18
J: TRBJ2-3
D: NA
DNA: TGTGCCAGCTCACCCGGGGATACGCAGTATTTT
CDR3: CASSPGDTQYF

size: many
V: TRBV19
J: TRBJ2-5
D: NA
DNA: TGTGCCAGTAGTGGATACAGACGCAACCAAGAGACCCAGTACTTC
CDR3: CASSGYRRNQETQYF

size: many
V: TRBV20-1
J: TRBJ2-1
D: NA
DNA: TGCAGTGCTAGACAGACAGCTGAATACAATGAGCAGTTCTTC
CDR3: CSARQTAEYNEQFF

size: many
V: TRBV12-3/TRBV12-4
J: TRBJ2-5
D: NA
DNA: TGTGCCAGCAGTTTGGCCGGACCCCAAGAGACCCAGTACTTC
CDR3: CASSLAGPQETQYF

size: few
V: TRBV9
J: TRBJ2-3
D: TRBD1
DNA: TGTGCCAGCAGCTCGTGGACAGGGCGCACAGATACGCAGTATTTT
CDR3: CASSSWTGRTDTQYF

size: NA
V: TRBV5-1
J: TRBJ1-1
D: TRBD1
DNA: TGCGCCAGCAGCTTAAAGACAGGGGGCGGAAACACTGAAGCTTTCTTT
CDR3: CASSLKTGGGNTEAFF

size: NA
V: TRBV6-4
J: TRBJ2-6
D: NA
DNA: TGTGCCAGCAGTGACGGCACCGCTGGGGCCAACGTCCTGACTTTC
CDR3: CASSDGTAGANVLTF

size: many
V: TRBV27
J: TRBJ2-2
D: NA
DNA: TGTGCCAGCAGTTCCCCGGCGTATGGACGCCCAAACACCGGGGAGCTGTTTTTT
CDR3: CASSSPAYGRPNTGELFF

size: few
V: TRBV2
J: TRBJ2-1
D: NA
DNA: TGTGCCAGCAGTGAAACCTCCAATGAGCAGTTCTTC
CDR3: CASSETSNEQFF

size: many
V: TRBV4-3
J: TRBJ1-2
D: TRBD1
DNA: TGCGCCAGCAGCCAAGATTTAGGACAGGAGATTAACTATGGCTACACCTTC
CDR3: CASSQDLGQEINYGYTF

size: few
V: TRBV29-1
J: TRBJ2-1
D: TRBD2
DNA: TGCAGCGTCGAGGGACTAGCGGAGGCCCGGGGCAATGAGCAGTTCTTC
CDR3: CSVEGLAEARGNEQFF

size: NA
V: TRBV5-1
J: TRBJ2-3
D: TRBD1
DNA: TGCGCCAGCAGCACATTCCGGGACAGGAAGCCAGATACGCAGTATTTT
CDR3: CASSTFRDRKPDTQYF

size: NA
V: TRBV29-1
J: TRBJ1-1
D: TRBD1
DNA: TGCAGCGTTGACGAGGGACAGCACACTGAAGCTTTCTTT
CDR3: CSVDEGQHTEAFF

size: many
V: TRBV6-2/TRBV6-3
J: TRBJ1-3
D: NA
DNA: TGTGCCAGCAGCTTGACAACTGGAAACACCATATATTTT
CDR3: CASSLTTGNTIYF

size: many
V: TRBV12-3/TRBV12-4
J: TRBJ2-7
D: TRBD2
DNA: TGTGCCAGCAGTCCGACTAGCGCCACCTACGAGCAGTACTTC
CDR3: CASSPTSATYEQYF

size: many
V: TRBV30
J: TRBJ2-2
D: NA
DNA: TGTGCCTGGGGGCGAGACAGCGGGGAGCTGTTTTTT
CDR3: CAWGRDSGELFF

size: many
V: TRBV6-2/TRBV6-3
J: TRBJ2-3
D: NA
DNA: TGTGCCAGCAGTCCCCTCGGGGGCCAGCGGATTAGCACAGATACGCAGTATTTT
CDR3: CASSPLGGQRISTDTQYF

size: NA
V: TRBV20-1
J: TRBJ2-5
D: NA
DNA: TGCAGTGCTATGAAGGGACAAGATGGGACCCAGTACTTC
CDR3: CSAMKGQDGTQYF

size: few
V: TRBV29-1
J: TRBJ2-7
D: TRBD1
DNA: TGCAGCGTTGAAAAAGGGGGCCAAGAGTACGAGCAGTACTTC
CDR3: CSVEKGGQEYEQYF

size: many
V: TRBV7-9
J: TRBJ1-6
D: NA
DNA: TGTGCCAGCAGCCCCTCCCGTGGTTCACCCCTCCACTTT
CDR3: CASSPSRGSPLHF

size: many
V: TRBV28
J: TRBJ1-1
D: NA
DNA: TGTGCCACCGCCGAAAAAAAGCGGGGGACTGAAGCTTTCTTT
CDR3: CATAEKKRGTEAFF

size: few
V: TRBV7-8
J: TRBJ2-2
D: NA
DNA: TGTGCCAGCAGCGGACGGACAGTTAACACCGGGGAGCTGTTTTTT
CDR3: CASSGRTVNTGELFF

size: NA
V: TRBV7-2
J: TRBJ1-2
D: NA
DNA: TGTGCCAGCAGCCTCCGGACAGAGAGAGGCTACACCTTC
CDR3: CASSLRTERGYTF

size: many
V: TRBV6-6
J: TRBJ1-6
D: NA
DNA: TGTGCCAGCAGTTACCCCCACCGGGTAGGGGTTGAGTTTAATTCACCCCTCCACTTT
CDR3: CASSYPHRVGVEFNSPLHF

size: many
V: TRBV5-8
J: TRBJ2-7
D: NA
DNA: TGTGCCAGCAGCTTGGACAGCTCGAGGGACGAGCAGTACTTC
CDR3: CASSLDSSRDEQYF

size: NA
V: TRBV28
J: TRBJ2-1
D: TRBD1
DNA: TGTGCCAGCAGGACAGGGGGCGGATCCTACAATGAGCAGTTCTTC
CDR3: CASRTGGGSYNEQFF

size: few
V: TRBV20-1
J: TRBJ2-3
D: NA
DNA: TGCAGTGCTAGCATCGCTGGGCGGGGCGCAGATACGCAGTATTTT
CDR3: CSASIAGRGADTQYF

size: NA
V: TRBV18
J: TRBJ1-6
D: TRBD1
DNA: TGTGCCAGCTCACCAAACAGGGGTAATTCACCCCTCCACTTT
CDR3: CASSPNRGNSPLHF

size: NA
V: TRBV2
J: TRBJ2-3
D: NA
DNA: TGTGCCGGAAGACTAGACGTCACAGATACGCAGTATTTT
CDR3: CAGRLDVTDTQYF

size: NA
V: TRBV18
J: TRBJ1-1
D: TRBD1
DNA: TGTGCCAGCTCATCGGGGACAGCGGCCACTGAAGCTTTCTTT
CDR3: CASSSGTAATEAFF

size: NA
V: TRBV25-1
J: TRBJ1-2
D: NA
DNA: TGTGCCAGCACGGCGGGGAACTATGGCTACACCTTC
CDR3: CASTAGNYGYTF